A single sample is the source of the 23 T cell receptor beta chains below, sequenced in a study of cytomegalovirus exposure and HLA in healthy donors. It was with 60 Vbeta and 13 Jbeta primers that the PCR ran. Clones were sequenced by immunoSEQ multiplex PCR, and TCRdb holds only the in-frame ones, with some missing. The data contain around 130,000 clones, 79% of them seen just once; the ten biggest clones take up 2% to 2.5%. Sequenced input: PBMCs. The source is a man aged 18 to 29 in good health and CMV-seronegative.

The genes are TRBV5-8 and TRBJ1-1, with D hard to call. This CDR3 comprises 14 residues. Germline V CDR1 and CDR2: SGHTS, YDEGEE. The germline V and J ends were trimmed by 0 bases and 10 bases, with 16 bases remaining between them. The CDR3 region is CASSLVQEIGRAFF. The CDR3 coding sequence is TGTGCCAGCAGCTTGGTTCAGGAAATCGGAAGAGCTTTCTTT.

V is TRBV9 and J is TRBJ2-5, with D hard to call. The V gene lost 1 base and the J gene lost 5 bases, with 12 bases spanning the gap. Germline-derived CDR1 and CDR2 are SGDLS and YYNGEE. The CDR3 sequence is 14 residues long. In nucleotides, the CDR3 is TGTGCCAGCAGCGTAAACCCCAACGCGGAGACCCAGTACTTC. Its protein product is CASSVNPNAETQYF.

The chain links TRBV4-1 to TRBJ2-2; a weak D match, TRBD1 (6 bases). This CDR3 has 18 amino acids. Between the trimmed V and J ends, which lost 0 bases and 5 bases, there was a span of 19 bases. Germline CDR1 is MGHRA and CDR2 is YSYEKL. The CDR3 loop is CASSQEPYRVRGTGELFF. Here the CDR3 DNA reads TGCGCCAGCAGCCAAGAACCTTACAGGGTGAGGGGGACCGGGGAGCTGTTTTTT.

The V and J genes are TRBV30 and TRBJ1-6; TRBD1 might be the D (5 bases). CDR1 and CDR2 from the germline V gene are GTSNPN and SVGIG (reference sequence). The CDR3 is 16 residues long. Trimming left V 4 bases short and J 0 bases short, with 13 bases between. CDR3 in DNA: TGTGCCTGGACCGACAGCAGGAGCTCCTATAATTCACCCCTCCACTTT. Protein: CAWTDSRSSYNSPLHF.

CDR3 nucleotides: TGCGCCAGCCATCTAGCGGGAGAGGATACGCAGTATTTT. Its translation is CASHLAGEDTQYF. The chain uses TRBV10-2 and TRBJ2-3, with 10 bases matching TRBD2. Germline V CDR1 and CDR2: WSHSY, SAAADI. V gave up 8 bases and J gave up 6 bases; unmatched junction bases: 5. The CDR3 covers 13 residues.

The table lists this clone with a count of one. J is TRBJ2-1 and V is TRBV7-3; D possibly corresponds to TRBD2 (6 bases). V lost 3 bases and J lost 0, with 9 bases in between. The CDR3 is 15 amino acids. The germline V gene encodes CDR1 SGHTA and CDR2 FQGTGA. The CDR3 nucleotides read TGTGCCAGCAGCTTTGGGGGGAGCTCCTACAATGAGCAGTTCTTC. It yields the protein CASSFGGSSYNEQFF.

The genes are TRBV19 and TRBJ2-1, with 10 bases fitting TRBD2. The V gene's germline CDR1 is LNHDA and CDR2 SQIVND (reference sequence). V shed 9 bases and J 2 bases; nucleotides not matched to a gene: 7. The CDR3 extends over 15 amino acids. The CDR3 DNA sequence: TGTGCCAGCCATATAGCGGGAGGCGCCTACAATGAGCAGTTCTTC. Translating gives CASHIAGGAYNEQFF.

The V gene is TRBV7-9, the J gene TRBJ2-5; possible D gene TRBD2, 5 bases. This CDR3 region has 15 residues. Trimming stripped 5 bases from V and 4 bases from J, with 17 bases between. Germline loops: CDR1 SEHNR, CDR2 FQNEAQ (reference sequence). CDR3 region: CASSRNQRGRETQYF. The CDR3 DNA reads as TGTGCCAGCAGCCGAAACCAACGGGGTAGAGAGACCCAGTACTTC.

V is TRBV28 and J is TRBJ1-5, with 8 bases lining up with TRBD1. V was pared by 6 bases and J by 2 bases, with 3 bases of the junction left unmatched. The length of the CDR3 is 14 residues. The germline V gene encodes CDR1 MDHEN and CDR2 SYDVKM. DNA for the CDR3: TGTGCCAGCAGGGGGACAGGCGGCAATCAGCCCCAGCATTTT. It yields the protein CASRGTGGNQPQHF.

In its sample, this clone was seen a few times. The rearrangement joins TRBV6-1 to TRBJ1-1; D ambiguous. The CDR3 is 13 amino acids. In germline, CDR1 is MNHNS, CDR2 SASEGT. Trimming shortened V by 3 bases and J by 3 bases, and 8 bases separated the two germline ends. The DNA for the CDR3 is TGTGCCAGCAGTGACGAACTCTACACTGAAGCTTTCTTT. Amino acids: CASSDELYTEAFF.

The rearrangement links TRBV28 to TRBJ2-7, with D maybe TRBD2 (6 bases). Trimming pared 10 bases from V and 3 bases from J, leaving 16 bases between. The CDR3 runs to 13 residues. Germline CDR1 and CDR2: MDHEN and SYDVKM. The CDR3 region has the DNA TGTGCCACCGGTGGACTACCGGACTACGAGCAGTACTTC. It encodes CATGGLPDYEQYF. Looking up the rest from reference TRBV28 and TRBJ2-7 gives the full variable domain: DVKVTQSSRYLVKRTGEKVFLECVQDMDHENMFWYRQDPGLGLRLIYFSYDVKMKEKGDIPEGYSVSREKKERFSLILESASTNQTSMYLCATGGLPDYEQYFGPGTRLTVT.

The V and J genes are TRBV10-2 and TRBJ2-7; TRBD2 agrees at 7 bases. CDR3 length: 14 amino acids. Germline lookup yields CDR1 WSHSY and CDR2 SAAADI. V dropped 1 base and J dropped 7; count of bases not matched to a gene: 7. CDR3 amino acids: CASSECRRECEQYV. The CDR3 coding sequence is TGCGCCAGCAGTGAGTGTCGGCGGGAGTGTGAGCAGTACGTC.

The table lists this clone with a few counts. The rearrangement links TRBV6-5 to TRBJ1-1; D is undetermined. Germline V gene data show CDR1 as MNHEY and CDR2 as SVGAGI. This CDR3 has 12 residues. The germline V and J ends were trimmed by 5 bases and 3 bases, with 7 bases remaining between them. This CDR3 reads CASSARHTEAFF. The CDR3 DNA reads TGTGCCAGCAGTGCTAGGCACACTGAAGCTTTCTTT.

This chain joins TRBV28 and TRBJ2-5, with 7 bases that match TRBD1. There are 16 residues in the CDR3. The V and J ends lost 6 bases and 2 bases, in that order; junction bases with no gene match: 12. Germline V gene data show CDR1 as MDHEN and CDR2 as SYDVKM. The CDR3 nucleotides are TGTGCCAGCAGCTCACAGGGGTCAGGGAAACAAGAGACCCAGTACTTC. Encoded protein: CASSSQGSGKQETQYF.

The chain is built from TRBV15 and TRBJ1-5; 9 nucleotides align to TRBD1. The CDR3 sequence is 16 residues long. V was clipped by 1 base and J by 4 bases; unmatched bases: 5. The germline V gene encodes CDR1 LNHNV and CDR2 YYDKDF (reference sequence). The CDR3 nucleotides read TGTGCCACCAGCAGAGTTGGGACAGGGATTAATCAGCCCCAGCATTTT. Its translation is CATSRVGTGINQPQHF.

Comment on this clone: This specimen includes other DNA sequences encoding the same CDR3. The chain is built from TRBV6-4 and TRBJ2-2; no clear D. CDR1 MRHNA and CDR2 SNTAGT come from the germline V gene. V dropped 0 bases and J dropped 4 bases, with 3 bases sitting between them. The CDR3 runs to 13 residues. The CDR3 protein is CASSDSSTGELFF. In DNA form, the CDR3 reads TGTGCCAGCAGTGACTCTAGCACCGGGGAGCTGTTTTTT.

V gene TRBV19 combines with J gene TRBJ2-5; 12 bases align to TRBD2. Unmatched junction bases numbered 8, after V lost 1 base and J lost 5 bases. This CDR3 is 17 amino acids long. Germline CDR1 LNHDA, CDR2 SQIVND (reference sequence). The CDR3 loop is CASSIGRLAGEGETQYF. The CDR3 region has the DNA TGTGCCAGTAGTATAGGGAGACTAGCGGGAGAGGGGGAGACCCAGTACTTC.

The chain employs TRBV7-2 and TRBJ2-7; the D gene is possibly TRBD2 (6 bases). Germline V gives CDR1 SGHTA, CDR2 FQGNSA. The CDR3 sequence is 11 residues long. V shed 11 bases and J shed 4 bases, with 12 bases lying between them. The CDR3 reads CAERSGYEQYF. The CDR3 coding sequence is TGTGCCGAAAGGAGCGGGTACGAGCAGTACTTC.

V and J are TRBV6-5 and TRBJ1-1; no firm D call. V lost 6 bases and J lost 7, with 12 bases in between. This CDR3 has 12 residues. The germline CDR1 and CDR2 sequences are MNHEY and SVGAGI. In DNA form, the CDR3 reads TGTGCCAGCAGCTACCTTCGGGGTGAAGCTTTCTTT. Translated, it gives CASSYLRGEAFF.

The CDR3 loop reads CASIGARRNTDTQYF. In DNA form, the CDR3 reads TGTGCCAGCATCGGCGCACGGAGGAACACAGATACGCAGTATTTT. The J gene is TRBJ2-3, the V gene TRBV7-3; maybe TRBD2 (5 bases). The CDR3 contains 15 residues. With 7 bases removed from V and 2 bases from J, the gap between germline ends came to 16 bases. Germline values: CDR1 SGHTA, CDR2 FQGTGA.

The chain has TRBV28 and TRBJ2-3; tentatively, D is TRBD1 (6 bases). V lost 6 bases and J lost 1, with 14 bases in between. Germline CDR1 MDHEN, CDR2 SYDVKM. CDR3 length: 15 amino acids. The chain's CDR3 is CASRRQAAGTDTQYF. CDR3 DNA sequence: TGTGCCAGCAGAAGACAGGCAGCCGGCACAGATACGCAGTATTTT.

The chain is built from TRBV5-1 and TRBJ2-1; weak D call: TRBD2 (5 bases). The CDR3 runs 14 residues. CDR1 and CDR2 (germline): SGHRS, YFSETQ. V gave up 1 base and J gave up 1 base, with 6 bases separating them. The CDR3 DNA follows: TGCGCCAGCAGCTTGACTAGTTCCTACAATGAGCAGTTCTTC. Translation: CASSLTSSYNEQFF. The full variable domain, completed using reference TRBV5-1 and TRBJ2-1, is KAGVTQTPRYLIKTRGQQVTLSCSPISGHRSVSWYQQTPGQGLQFLFEYFSETQRNKGNFPGRFSGRQFSNSRSEMNVSTLELGDSALYLCASSLTSSYNEQFFGPGTRLTVL.

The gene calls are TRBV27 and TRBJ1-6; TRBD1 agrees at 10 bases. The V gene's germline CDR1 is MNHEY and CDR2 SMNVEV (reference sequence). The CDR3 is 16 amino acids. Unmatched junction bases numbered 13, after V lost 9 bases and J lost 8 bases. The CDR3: CASKRTPGQGHSPLHF. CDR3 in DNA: TGTGCCAGTAAACGAACCCCGGGACAGGGGCATTCACCCCTCCACTTT.